Shown below are 9 T cell receptor beta chains from a single sample sequenced in a study of blood T cell repertoires in COVID-19. Produced via immunoSEQ multiplex PCR; TCRdb's table is partial and in-frame only. The top ten clones hold about 10% of a sample with over 200,000 clones, nearly 90% of them seen once. The specimen was PBMCs or T cells enriched from blood (not recorded which). Receptors originate from a man aged 30 to 39 who had recovered from COVID-19.

This clone was observed a single time. This chain uses TRBV20-1 with TRBJ1-3; D is uncertain. The CDR3 is 11 residues long. The V end lost 5 bases, the J end lost 8 bases, and 10 bases lay between the germline ends. Germline V gene data show CDR1 as DFQATT and CDR2 as SNEGSKA (reference sequence). Here the CDR3 reads CSAGPGDTIYF. In DNA form, the CDR3 reads TGCAGTGCTGGGCCGGGAGACACCATATATTTT.

The chain employs TRBV14 and TRBJ2-7; TRBD2 matches at 8 bases. This CDR3 has 14 amino acids. Germline V gene sequence: CDR1 SGHDN, CDR2 FVKESK. The trim removed 1 base at V and 6 bases at J, leaving 5 bases unmatched. CDR3 sequence reads: CASSQVSGRGEQYF. CDR3 coding DNA: TGTGCCAGCAGCCAAGTAAGCGGGAGAGGCGAGCAGTACTTC.

The chain carries TRBV6-1 and TRBJ1-6, with 7 bases lining up with TRBD1. The V gene end was trimmed by 2 bases and the J gene end by 9 bases; junction bases not matched to a gene: 10. Germline-derived CDR1 and CDR2 are MNHNS and SASEGT. This CDR3 region has 16 residues. As DNA, the CDR3 is TGTGCCAGCAGTGAAATAGCCGGGACAGCGGGTTCACCCCTCCACTTT. Translating gives CASSEIAGTAGSPLHF.

The chain links TRBV19 to TRBJ2-2; 9 bases are a match to TRBD1. J gave up 4 bases and V 9 bases, and 9 bases lay outside the gene matches. The CDR3 is 15 residues long. Looked up from germline, CDR1 is LNHDA and CDR2 is SQIVND (reference sequence). The CDR3 region has the DNA TGTGCCAGAGAACCGGGACAGGGAGGCACCGGGGAGCTGTTTTTT. Translated, it gives CAREPGQGGTGELFF.

V usage is TRBV4-1 and J usage is TRBJ1-2; D uncertain. CDR1 is MGHRA and CDR2 is YSYEKL in the germline V gene. This CDR3 spans 17 amino acids. V lost 3 bases to trimming and J lost 8 bases, with 25 bases between them. The CDR3 is CASSQLPPPGTYWGYTF. The DNA for the CDR3 is TGCGCCAGCAGCCAGCTTCCCCCGCCAGGAACGTACTGGGGCTACACCTTC.

The chain recombines TRBV7-6 with TRBJ2-1; weak D call: TRBD1 (5 bases). The CDR3 contains 13 residues. Germline V CDR1 and CDR2: SGHVS, FNYEAQ. Trimming cost V 5 bases and J 14 bases, with 19 bases left between them. This CDR3 reads CASSTTPGPDEFF. In DNA form, the CDR3 reads TGTGCCAGCAGCACAACCCCAGGGCCCGATGAGTTCTTC. The full variable domain, rest sourced from reference TRBV7-6 and TRBJ2-1, is GAGVSQSPRYKVTKRGQDVALRCDPISGHVSLYWYRQALGQGPEFLTYFNYEAQQDKSGLPNDRFSAERPEGSISTLTIQRTEQRDSAMYRCASSTTPGPDEFFGPGTRLTVL.

This clone was recorded once. CDR3 sequence reads: CASSQDPITGELFF. In nucleotides, the CDR3 is TGTGCCAGCAGCCAAGACCCCATCACCGGGGAGCTGTTTTTT. J is TRBJ2-2 and V is TRBV4-2; no definite D call. The CDR3 runs 14 residues. Germline CDR1 and CDR2: LGHNA and YNFKEQ. V was trimmed by 0 bases and J by 4 bases, leaving 6 bases between them.

CDR3 protein: CASSLNRGNTEAFF. Written as DNA, the CDR3 is TGCGCCAGCAGCTTGAACAGGGGTAACACTGAAGCTTTCTTT. The chain links TRBV5-1 to TRBJ1-1, with 7 bases that match TRBD1. The trim removed 1 base at V and 2 bases at J, leaving 2 bases unmatched. Germline CDR1 is SGHRS and CDR2 is YFSETQ. This CDR3 region has 14 residues.

The chain joins TRBV4-1 to TRBJ2-2, with D perhaps TRBD2 (6 bases). Germline V gene lookup returns CDR1 MGHRA and CDR2 YSYEKL. The CDR3 is 17 residues long. Trimming shortened V by 4 bases and J by 7 bases, and 22 bases separated the two germline ends. The CDR3 reads CASSPWDFPLSGGELFF. CDR3 sequence (DNA): TGCGCCAGCAGCCCCTGGGACTTCCCACTCTCCGGCGGGGAGCTGTTTTTT.